A selection of T cell receptor beta chains follows, all from one sample in a study of cytomegalovirus exposure and HLA in healthy donors. Here immunoSEQ multiplex PCR was the method, and the copy in TCRdb shows in-frame clones only, minus some. The sample has 100,000 to 150,000 clones; 89% are singletons. The sequenced sample was PBMCs. The receptors here all came from a woman younger than 30 in good health and CMV-seronegative. Each CDR3 is given with its conserved first and last residue. The D gene is left open where the match is weak. Clone size is given for some rows only: seen once, a few or many times, or a class if the clone is expanded.

v_gene: TRBV7-2
d_gene: TRBD2
abundance: few
j_gene: TRBJ2-3
CDR3nt: TGTGCCAGCAGCTTAGCGGGGGGGAGGGCAGATACGCAGTATTTT
CDR3aa: CASSLAGGRADTQYF

v_gene: TRBV7-3
d_gene: .
abundance: few
j_gene: TRBJ1-1
CDR3nt: TGTGCCAGCAGCTTTCGTCCGGGGAACACTGAAGCTTTCTTT
CDR3aa: CASSFRPGNTEAFF

v_gene: TRBV5-1
d_gene: TRBD1
abundance: .
j_gene: TRBJ2-2
CDR3nt: TGCGCCAGCAGCTTCCTAAAGGGGGCGGACACCGGGGAGCTGTTTTTT
CDR3aa: CASSFLKGADTGELFF

v_gene: TRBV6-4
d_gene: TRBD2
abundance: few
j_gene: TRBJ2-1
CDR3nt: TGTGCCAGCAGCGCGGGAACTAGCGGGGGGGCAAATGAGCAGTTCTTC
CDR3aa: CASSAGTSGGANEQFF

v_gene: TRBV7-3
d_gene: .
abundance: .
j_gene: TRBJ1-1
CDR3nt: TGTGCCAGCAGCCCCGAACAGGGATTGAACACTGAAGCTTTCTTT
CDR3aa: CASSPEQGLNTEAFF

v_gene: TRBV5-6
d_gene: .
abundance: .
j_gene: TRBJ1-2
CDR3nt: TGTGCCAGCAGCTTTGGAGGTGGCTACACCTTC
CDR3aa: CASSFGGGYTF

v_gene: TRBV27
d_gene: .
abundance: .
j_gene: TRBJ1-2
CDR3nt: TGTGCCAGCAGCCCCGTGGGAGTGTATGGCTACACCTTC
CDR3aa: CASSPVGVYGYTF

v_gene: TRBV9
d_gene: .
abundance: once
j_gene: TRBJ1-2
CDR3nt: TGTGCCAGCAGCGTAGTTCAGGACTTCGAAGGCTACACCTTC
CDR3aa: CASSVVQDFEGYTF

v_gene: TRBV5-1
d_gene: .
abundance: .
j_gene: TRBJ1-1
CDR3nt: TGCGCCAGCAGCTTGGGGACAGCCCTAATGAACACTGAAGCTTTCTTT
CDR3aa: CASSLGTALMNTEAFF

v_gene: TRBV19
d_gene: .
abundance: once
j_gene: TRBJ2-6
CDR3nt: TGTGCCAGTAGTATTGGACACCTATCTGGGGCCAACGTCCTGACTTTC
CDR3aa: CASSIGHLSGANVLTF

v_gene: TRBV25-1
d_gene: .
abundance: .
j_gene: TRBJ1-4
CDR3nt: TGTGCCAGCAGTGAAGGGCTTCGGATCAGAAACCATGAAAAACTGTTTTTT
CDR3aa: CASSEGLRIRNHEKLFF

v_gene: TRBV19
d_gene: TRBD1
abundance: .
j_gene: TRBJ1-2
CDR3nt: TGTGCCAGTAACCAGGACAGGGGAGTGGGAGGCTACACCTTC
CDR3aa: CASNQDRGVGGYTF

v_gene: TRBV7-3
d_gene: .
abundance: .
j_gene: TRBJ1-6
CDR3nt: TGTGCCAGCAGCCCCGGCCCCCTCAGGGACTATAATTCACCCCTCCACTTT
CDR3aa: CASSPGPLRDYNSPLHF

v_gene: TRBV19
d_gene: .
abundance: .
j_gene: TRBJ1-5
CDR3nt: TGTGCCAGTAGCCTGCAGGGACGGAGGGGTAATCAGCCCCAGCATTTT
CDR3aa: CASSLQGRRGNQPQHF

v_gene: TRBV5-1
d_gene: TRBD1
abundance: .
j_gene: TRBJ2-3
CDR3nt: TGCGCCAGCAGCTATAGACAGGGGGTGACGGATACGCAGTATTTT
CDR3aa: CASSYRQGVTDTQYF

v_gene: TRBV6-5
d_gene: .
abundance: .
j_gene: TRBJ1-1
CDR3nt: TGTGCCAGCAGAAGAATGACGGGTGAAGCTTTCTTT
CDR3aa: CASRRMTGEAFF

v_gene: TRBV18
d_gene: .
abundance: once
j_gene: TRBJ1-1
CDR3nt: TGTGCCAGCTCGCCCACTCAGACAGTACTGAACACTGAAGCTTTCTTT
CDR3aa: CASSPTQTVLNTEAFF

v_gene: TRBV10-3
d_gene: .
abundance: .
j_gene: TRBJ1-1
CDR3nt: TGTGCCATCTATGCGGGAATGAACACTGAAGCTTTCTTT
CDR3aa: CAIYAGMNTEAFF

v_gene: TRBV5-1
d_gene: TRBD1
abundance: once
j_gene: TRBJ1-2
CDR3nt: TGCGCCAGCAGCCCGGCGGGACAGGCCCCAAACTATGGCTACACCTTC
CDR3aa: CASSPAGQAPNYGYTF

v_gene: TRBV27
d_gene: .
abundance: once
j_gene: TRBJ1-4
CDR3nt: TGTGCCAGCAGTTTTATCAGGATGACTAATGAAAAACTGTTTTTT
CDR3aa: CASSFIRMTNEKLFF

v_gene: TRBV4-1
d_gene: .
abundance: .
j_gene: TRBJ1-1
CDR3nt: TGCGCCAGCAGCCAACCGGGACAAACGAACACTGAAGCTTTCTTT
CDR3aa: CASSQPGQTNTEAFF

v_gene: TRBV7-3
d_gene: .
abundance: .
j_gene: TRBJ2-2
CDR3nt: TGTGCCAGCAGCCCAGGACTTTCGACCGGGGAGCTGTTTTTT
CDR3aa: CASSPGLSTGELFF

v_gene: TRBV13
d_gene: .
abundance: .
j_gene: TRBJ2-5
CDR3nt: TGTGCCAGCAGCTTGTCGCGCCCAGGATGGCAAGAGACCCAGTACTTC
CDR3aa: CASSLSRPGWQETQYF